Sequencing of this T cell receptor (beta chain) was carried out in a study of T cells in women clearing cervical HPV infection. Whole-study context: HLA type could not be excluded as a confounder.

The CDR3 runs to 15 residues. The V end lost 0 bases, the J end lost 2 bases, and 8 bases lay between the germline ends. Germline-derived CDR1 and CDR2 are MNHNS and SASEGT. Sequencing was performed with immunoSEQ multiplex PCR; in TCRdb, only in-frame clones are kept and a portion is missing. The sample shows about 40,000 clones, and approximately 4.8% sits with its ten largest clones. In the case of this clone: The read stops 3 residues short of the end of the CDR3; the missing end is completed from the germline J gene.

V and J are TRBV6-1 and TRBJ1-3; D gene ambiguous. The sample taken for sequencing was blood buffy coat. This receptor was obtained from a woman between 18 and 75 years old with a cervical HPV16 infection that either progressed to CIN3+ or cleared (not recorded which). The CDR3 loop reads CASSEAAGTGNTIYF. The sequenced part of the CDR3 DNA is TGTGCCAGCAGTGAAGCTGCGGGGACTGGAAACACC.